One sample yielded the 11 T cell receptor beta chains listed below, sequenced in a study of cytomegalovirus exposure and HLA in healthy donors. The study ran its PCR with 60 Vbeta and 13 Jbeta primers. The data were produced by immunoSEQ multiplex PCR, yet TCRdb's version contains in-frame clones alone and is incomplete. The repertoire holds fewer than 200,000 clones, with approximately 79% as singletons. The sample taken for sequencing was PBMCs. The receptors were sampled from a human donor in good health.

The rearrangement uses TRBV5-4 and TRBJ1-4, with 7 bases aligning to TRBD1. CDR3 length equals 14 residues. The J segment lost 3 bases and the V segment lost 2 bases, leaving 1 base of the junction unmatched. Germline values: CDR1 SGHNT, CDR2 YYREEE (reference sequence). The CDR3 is CASSLQGPNEKLFF. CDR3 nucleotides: TGTGCCAGCAGCTTACAGGGGCCTAATGAAAAACTGTTTTTT.

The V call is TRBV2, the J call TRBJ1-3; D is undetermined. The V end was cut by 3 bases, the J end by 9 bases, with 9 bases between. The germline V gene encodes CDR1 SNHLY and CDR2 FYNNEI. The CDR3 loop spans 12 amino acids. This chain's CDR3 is CASSDNSRTIYF. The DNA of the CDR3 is TGTGCCAGCAGTGATAACAGTCGCACCATATATTTT.

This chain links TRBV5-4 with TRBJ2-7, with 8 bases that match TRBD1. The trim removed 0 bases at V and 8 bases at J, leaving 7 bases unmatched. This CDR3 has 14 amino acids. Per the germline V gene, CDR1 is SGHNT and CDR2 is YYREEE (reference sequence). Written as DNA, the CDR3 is TGTGCCAGCAGCTTGGCCGGGACAGGTTCACAGCAGTACTTC. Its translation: CASSLAGTGSQQYF.

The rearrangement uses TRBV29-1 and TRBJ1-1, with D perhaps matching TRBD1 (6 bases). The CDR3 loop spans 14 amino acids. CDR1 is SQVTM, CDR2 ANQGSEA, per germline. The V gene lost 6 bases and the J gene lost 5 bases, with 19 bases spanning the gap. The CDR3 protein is CSVGNQGRGTEAFF. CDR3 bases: TGCAGCGTGGGGAACCAGGGGAGGGGGACTGAAGCTTTCTTT.

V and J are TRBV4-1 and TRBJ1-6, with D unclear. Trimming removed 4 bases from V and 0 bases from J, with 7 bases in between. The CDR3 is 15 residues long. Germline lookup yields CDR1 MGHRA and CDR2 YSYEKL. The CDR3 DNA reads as TGCGCCAGCAGCCCACGGAGCTCCTATAATTCACCCCTCCACTTT. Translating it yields CASSPRSSYNSPLHF.

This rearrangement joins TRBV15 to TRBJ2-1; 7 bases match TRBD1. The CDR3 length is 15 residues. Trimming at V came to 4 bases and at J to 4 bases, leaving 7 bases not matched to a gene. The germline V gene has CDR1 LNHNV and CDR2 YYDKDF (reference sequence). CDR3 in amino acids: CATSKPTGTYNEQFF. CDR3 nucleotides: TGTGCCACCAGCAAACCGACAGGGACATACAATGAGCAGTTCTTC.

The CDR3 region is CASSYSNPTRGNEQFF. DNA of the CDR3: TGTGCCAGCAGTTACTCGAACCCGACCCGGGGAAATGAGCAGTTCTTC. This chain uses TRBV6-6 with TRBJ2-1; D is possibly TRBD2 (5 bases). With 0 bases removed from V and 7 bases from J, the gap between germline ends came to 16 bases. CDR1 MNHNY and CDR2 SVGAGI come from the germline V gene (reference sequence). The CDR3 length is 16 residues.

The CDR3 DNA is TGTGCCAGTAGTCCCCAGACAGGGGGCGGCTACACCTTC. Residues: CASSPQTGGGYTF. The chain combines TRBV19 with TRBJ1-2; 10 positions match TRBD1. This CDR3 spans 13 amino acids. CDR1 LNHDA and CDR2 SQIVND come from the germline V gene (reference sequence). Losses at the gene ends were 5 bases for V and 8 bases for J; bases not matched to a gene: 5. The full variable domain, its missing parts supplied by reference TRBV19 and TRBJ1-2, is DGGITQSPKYLFRKEGQNVTLSCEQNLNHDAMYWYRQDPGQGLRLIYYSQIVNDFQKGDIAEGYSVSREKKESFPLTVTSAQKNPTAFYLCASSPQTGGGYTFGSGTRLTVV.

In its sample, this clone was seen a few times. The CDR3 nucleotides are TGTGCCAGCAGCCGCGGGACTAACACTGAAGCTTTCTTT. Translation gives CASSRGTNTEAFF. The V gene is TRBV7-6, the J gene TRBJ1-1, with D perhaps matching TRBD1 (5 bases). Germline V gives CDR1 SGHVS, CDR2 FNYEAQ. CDR3 length equals 13 residues. V lost 5 bases and J 2 bases, leaving 9 bases between the germline ends.

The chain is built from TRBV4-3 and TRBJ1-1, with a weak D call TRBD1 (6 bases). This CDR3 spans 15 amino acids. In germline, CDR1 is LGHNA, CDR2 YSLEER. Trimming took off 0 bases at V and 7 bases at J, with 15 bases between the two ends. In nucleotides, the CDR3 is TGCGCCAGCAGCCAAGATAGGGGGGGGGTCGGTGAAGCTTTCTTT. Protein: CASSQDRGGVGEAFF.

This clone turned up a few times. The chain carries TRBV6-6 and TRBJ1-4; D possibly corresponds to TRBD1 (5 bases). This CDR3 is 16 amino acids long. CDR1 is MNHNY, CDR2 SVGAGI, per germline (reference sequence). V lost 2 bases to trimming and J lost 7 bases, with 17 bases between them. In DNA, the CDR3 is TGTGCCAGCAGTTACGGCCCTGGAGGGGAGGGTGAAAAACTGTTTTTT. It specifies CASSYGPGGEGEKLFF.